One and the same sample provided the 26 T cell receptor beta chains below, sequenced in a study of identifying expanded T cells in peripheral blood. The protocol was immunoSEQ multiplex PCR, while the TCRdb copy is restricted to in-frame clones and leaves out a portion. The table shows approximately 63,000 clones, with around 87% occurring only once. Sequencing was done on a sample of blood. Source of these receptors: a person between 18 and 75 years old in good health.

The CDR3 is CASSPQGGEETQYF. The CDR3 nucleotides read TGTGCCAGCTCACCCCAAGGGGGTGAAGAGACCCAGTACTTC. This rearrangement joins TRBV18 to TRBJ2-5; D is possibly TRBD1 (6 bases). Trimming took off 3 bases at V and 3 bases at J, with 11 bases between the two ends. This CDR3 region has 14 residues. Per the germline V gene, CDR1 is KGHSH and CDR2 is LQKENI.

The chain has TRBV19 and TRBJ1-5; TRBD1 matches at 7 bases. From germline, CDR1 is LNHDA and CDR2 SQIVND (reference sequence). The CDR3 extends over 13 amino acids. J gave up 5 bases and V 10 bases, and 8 bases lay outside the gene matches. CDR3 nucleotide sequence: TGTGCCACGACAGGGTTCGGGTATCAGCCCCAGCATTTT. This codes for CATTGFGYQPQHF.

The rearrangement joins TRBV28 to TRBJ2-3; maybe TRBD2 (6 bases). Germline V CDR1 and CDR2: MDHEN, SYDVKM. This CDR3 region has 14 residues. The V end lost 3 bases, the J end lost 10 bases, and 17 bases lay between the germline ends. DNA of the CDR3: TGTGCCAGCAGTTTGGGGGTCGGGGGAATTCCGCAGTATTTT. Translating gives CASSLGVGGIPQYF.

This chain connects TRBV10-3 to TRBJ2-7; TRBD1 matches at 8 bases. The CDR3 runs to 14 residues. Germline V gene data show CDR1 as ENHRY and CDR2 as SYGVKD. The ends lost 3 bases at V and 3 bases at J; junction bases unmatched: 4. The CDR3 reads CAISDGTGIYEQYF. Here the CDR3 DNA reads TGTGCCATCAGTGACGGGACAGGCATCTACGAGCAGTACTTC.

Only one count was recorded for this clone. V gene TRBV21-1 combines with J gene TRBJ2-3; TRBD2 reflects the table's D call only, with no check against the DNA. TRBV21-1 is a listed pseudogene. This CDR3 is 19 amino acids long. The CDR3 DNA sequence: TGTGCCAGCAGCAAAGCGCCAAGGACTAGCGGGACGGCCACAGATACGCAGTATTTT. Residues: CASSKAPRTSGTATDTQYF.

DNA for the CDR3: TGTGCCAGCAGCTCCTCGAAGGCAGATACGCAGTATTTT. Translating gives CASSSSKADTQYF. The chain joins TRBV7-2 to TRBJ2-3; D call uncertain. CDR1 is SGHTA, CDR2 FQGNSA, per germline. V was clipped by 4 bases and J by 4 bases, with 9 bases between them. The CDR3 spans 13 residues.

Sample share makes this clone medium-sized (0.01 to 0.1%). This chain connects TRBV7-8 to TRBJ2-7; 13 nucleotides line up with TRBD2. From germline, CDR1 is SGHVS and CDR2 FQNEAQ. This CDR3 is built from 14 residues. V lost 4 bases to trimming and J lost 4 bases; unmatched junction nucleotides: 1. The CDR3 here is CASSWTSGSYEQYF. CDR3 sequence (DNA): TGTGCCAGCAGCTGGACTAGCGGGAGTTACGAGCAGTACTTC.

The chain combines TRBV4-2 with TRBJ1-5; D may be TRBD1 (5 bases). Trimming took 2 bases from V and 2 from J, leaving 13 bases between them. The CDR3 spans 16 residues. In germline, CDR1 is LGHNA, CDR2 YNFKEQ. The CDR3 DNA reads as TGTGCCAGCAGCCAAAGCCGGGGGTCCGGCAATCAGCCCCAGCATTTT. Its protein product is CASSQSRGSGNQPQHF.

The chain links TRBV19 to TRBJ2-3; TRBD2 might be the D (6 bases). This CDR3 is built from 14 residues. V was trimmed by 3 bases and J by 2 bases, leaving 9 bases between them. Germline-derived CDR1 and CDR2 are LNHDA and SQIVND (reference sequence). CDR3 nucleotides: TGTGCCAGTAGTATGGGGGGACCCACAGATACGCAGTATTTT. Translation gives CASSMGGPTDTQYF.

This chain links TRBV10-1 with TRBJ2-7; TRBD2 aligns across 8 bases. Trimming at V came to 4 bases and at J to 3 bases, leaving 2 bases not matched to a gene. In germline, CDR1 is WNHNN, CDR2 SYGVQD (reference sequence). The CDR3 is 13 residues long. CDR3 region: CASSGTSGYEQYF. Here the CDR3 DNA reads TGCGCCAGCAGTGGTACTAGCGGCTACGAGCAGTACTTC.

The chain has TRBV28 and TRBJ1-3, with 9 positions matching TRBD1. The germline V gene encodes CDR1 MDHEN and CDR2 SYDVKM. Germline trimming cut 11 bases from V and 4 bases from J; bases unmatched to any gene: 9. This CDR3 is 14 amino acids long. CDR3 protein: CAGNTGGAGNTIYF. CDR3 nucleotides: TGTGCCGGAAATACAGGGGGCGCAGGAAACACCATATATTTT.

The chain employs TRBV30 and TRBJ1-6; D unclear. V shed 1 base and J shed 11 bases, with 15 bases lying between them. Germline V gene data show CDR1 as GTSNPN and CDR2 as SVGIG (reference sequence). The CDR3 consists of 14 residues. The CDR3 DNA reads TGTGCCTGGAGTGCTGAAGTGGCCAGAGCACCCCTCCACTTT. It translates to CAWSAEVARAPLHF.

This chain joins TRBV7-9 and TRBJ2-3; TRBD1 matches 7 bases. After removal of 3 bases from V and 3 bases from J, the junction contained 3 bases not matched to a gene. Germline-derived CDR1 and CDR2 are SEHNR and FQNEAQ (reference sequence). CDR3 length: 14 residues. The CDR3 DNA reads TGTGCCAGCAGCTTGGCAGGGGGAACAGATACGCAGTATTTT. This sequence encodes CASSLAGGTDTQYF.

The chain joins TRBV7-9 to TRBJ2-6; 7 positions agree with TRBD2. Per the germline V gene, CDR1 is SEHNR and CDR2 is FQNEAQ (reference sequence). The trim removed 3 bases at V and 0 bases at J, leaving 11 bases unmatched. CDR3 size: 19 residues. CDR3 DNA: TGTGCCAGCAGCTTCCGTCGCGGGGGAACTTCCTCTGGGGCCAACGTCCTGACTTTC. It is translated as CASSFRRGGTSSGANVLTF.

The V gene is TRBV19, the J gene TRBJ2-3, with TRBD2 identical over 10 bases. V trimming: 4 bases; J trimming: 5 bases; junction bases outside the gene matches: 6. This CDR3 has 15 amino acids. Germline V gives CDR1 LNHDA, CDR2 SQIVND (reference sequence). This CDR3 is CASSTRTSGRDTQYF. The CDR3 coding sequence is TGTGCCAGTAGTACGAGGACTAGCGGCAGAGATACGCAGTATTTT. The full variable domain, rest sourced from reference TRBV19 and TRBJ2-3, is DGGITQSPKYLFRKEGQNVTLSCEQNLNHDAMYWYRQDPGQGLRLIYYSQIVNDFQKGDIAEGYSVSREKKESFPLTVTSAQKNPTAFYLCASSTRTSGRDTQYFGPGTRLTVL.

This chain joins TRBV19 and TRBJ2-3; D is possibly TRBD1 (7 bases). The V end lost 4 bases, the J end lost 4 bases, and 18 bases lay between the germline ends. Germline V gene data show CDR1 as LNHDA and CDR2 as SQIVND (reference sequence). The CDR3 consists of 16 residues. CDR3 in DNA: TGTGCCAGTAGTACCCGACAGGGAGGTTTGGCAGATACGCAGTATTTT. Its protein is CASSTRQGGLADTQYF. Filled out from reference TRBV19 and TRBJ2-3, the complete variable domain reads DGGITQSPKYLFRKEGQNVTLSCEQNLNHDAMYWYRQDPGQGLRLIYYSQIVNDFQKGDIAEGYSVSREKKESFPLTVTSAQKNPTAFYLCASSTRQGGLADTQYFGPGTRLTVL.

This clone occurred once. The gene calls are TRBV7-2 and TRBJ1-4; 12 nucleotides line up with TRBD1. This CDR3 region has 15 residues. Per germline, CDR1 SGHTA and CDR2 FQGNSA. V lost 5 bases and J lost 6; bases outside the gene matches: 4. The CDR3 loop is CASSPGQGADEKLFF. Here the CDR3 DNA reads TGTGCCAGCAGCCCGGGACAGGGGGCCGATGAAAAACTGTTTTTT. The full variable domain, rest sourced from reference TRBV7-2 and TRBJ1-4, is GAGVSQSPSNKVTEKGKDVELRCDPISGHTALYWYRQSLGQGLEFLIYFQGNSAPDKSGLPSDRFSAERTGGSVSTLTIQRTQQEDSAVYLCASSPGQGADEKLFFGSGTQLSVL.

The CDR3 DNA is TGTGCCAGCAGCCAAGATAGGAGTAGCCCCTACAACGAGCAGTACTTC. Translated: CASSQDRSSPYNEQYF. The chain carries TRBV4-2 and TRBJ2-7, with D uncertain. The CDR3 has 16 amino acids. Germline-derived CDR1 and CDR2 are LGHNA and YNFKEQ. Trimming pared 0 bases from V and 5 bases from J, leaving 17 bases between.

The genes are TRBV2 and TRBJ2-2; D possibly corresponds to TRBD2 (7 bases). The CDR3 covers 16 residues. Germline loops: CDR1 SNHLY, CDR2 FYNNEI. V was cut by 6 bases and J by 4 bases, with 18 bases left in between. CDR3 nucleotides: TGTGCCAGCAGCTCTAACCGGGGGGCGGGCACCGGGGAGCTGTTTTTT. Translating it yields CASSSNRGAGTGELFF.

The chain links TRBV5-1 to TRBJ2-3; TRBD2 agrees at 7 bases. The CDR3 is 14 residues long. CDR1 SGHRS and CDR2 YFSETQ come from the germline V gene. Trimming cost V 4 bases and J 4 bases; bases outside gene matches: 6. This chain's CDR3 is CASSTTGGSDTQYF. DNA for the CDR3: TGCGCCAGCAGCACAACGGGAGGATCAGATACGCAGTATTTT.

The rearrangement links TRBV6-1 to TRBJ1-2; 9 bases fit TRBD1. Germline lookup yields CDR1 MNHNS and CDR2 SASEGT. The trim removed 4 bases at V and 8 bases at J, leaving 11 bases unmatched. The CDR3 runs to 15 residues. The CDR3 nucleotides are TGTGCCAGCAGTGTACCGGGACAGGGACTTAGGGGCTACACCTTC. Translated: CASSVPGQGLRGYTF.

The chain uses TRBV6-1 and TRBJ2-5; D is uncertain. The germline gives CDR1 MNHNS, CDR2 SASEGT. The CDR3 loop spans 15 amino acids. The ends were cut back, 2 bases at V and 0 bases at J, with 10 bases in the middle. This chain's CDR3 is CASSELAGNQETQYF. The CDR3 DNA sequence: TGTGCCAGCAGTGAACTGGCAGGCAACCAAGAGACCCAGTACTTC.

The gene calls are TRBV19 and TRBJ2-1, with TRBD1 matching over 9 bases. The germline CDR1 and CDR2 sequences are LNHDA and SQIVND (reference sequence). This CDR3 contains 14 residues. V trimming: 4 bases; J trimming: 8 bases; junction bases outside the gene matches: 6. The CDR3 region is CASSRDRVNYEQFF. The CDR3 DNA reads TGTGCCAGTAGTAGGGACAGGGTTAACTATGAGCAGTTCTTC. Full variable domain (rest looked up from reference TRBV19 and TRBJ2-1): DGGITQSPKYLFRKEGQNVTLSCEQNLNHDAMYWYRQDPGQGLRLIYYSQIVNDFQKGDIAEGYSVSREKKESFPLTVTSAQKNPTAFYLCASSRDRVNYEQFFGPGTRLTVL.

This clone was seen just once. The rearrangement uses TRBV27 and TRBJ2-7; 7 nucleotides agree with TRBD1. CDR3 length equals 15 residues. Germline V gene sequence: CDR1 MNHEY, CDR2 SMNVEV (reference sequence). V was pared by 2 bases and J by 2 bases, with 6 bases of the junction left unmatched. The CDR3 DNA follows: TGTGCCAGCAGTTTACGAGAGGGGGCTCCCTACGAGCAGTACTTC. Protein product: CASSLREGAPYEQYF.

The CDR3, as DNA: TGTGCCAGCAGTACGATTAGCGGGAGAGGCACAGATACGCAGTATTTT. Its protein is CASSTISGRGTDTQYF. The chain combines TRBV7-9 with TRBJ2-3; 9 bases are a match to TRBD2. Trimming took 6 bases from V and 1 from J; bases not matched to a gene: 8. CDR3 length: 16 residues. The germline V gene encodes CDR1 SEHNR and CDR2 FQNEAQ (reference sequence).

This clone has a single count. The chain has TRBV15 and TRBJ2-7; no firm D call. Germline V gene lookup returns CDR1 LNHNV and CDR2 YYDKDF (reference sequence). Trimming shortened V by 0 bases and J by 7 bases, and 19 bases separated the two germline ends. The CDR3 has 16 residues. The CDR3, as DNA: TGTGCCACCAGCAGAGAAATCTCGGATCTTCCTGGGGAGCAGTACTTC. It is translated as CATSREISDLPGEQYF. Combining the CDR3 with reference TRBV15 and TRBJ2-7 gives the whole variable domain DAMVIQNPRYQVTQFGKPVTLSCSQTLNHNVMYWYQQKSSQAPKLLFHYYDKDFNNEADTPDNFQSRRPNTSFCFLDIRSPGLGDTAMYLCATSREISDLPGEQYFGPGTRLTVT.